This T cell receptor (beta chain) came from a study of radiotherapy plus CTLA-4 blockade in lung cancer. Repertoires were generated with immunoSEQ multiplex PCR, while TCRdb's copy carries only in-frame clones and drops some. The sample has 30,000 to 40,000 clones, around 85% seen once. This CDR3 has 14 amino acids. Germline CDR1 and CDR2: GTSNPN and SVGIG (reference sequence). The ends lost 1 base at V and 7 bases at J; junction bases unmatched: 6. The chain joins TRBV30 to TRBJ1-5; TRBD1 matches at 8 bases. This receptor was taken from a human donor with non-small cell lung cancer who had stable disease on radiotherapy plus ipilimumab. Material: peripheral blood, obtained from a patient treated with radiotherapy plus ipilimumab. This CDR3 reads CAWSATGAWQPQHF. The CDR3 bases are TGTGCCTGGAGTGCGACAGGGGCTTGGCAGCCCCAGCATTTT. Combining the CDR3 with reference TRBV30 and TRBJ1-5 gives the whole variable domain SQTIHQWPATLVQPVGSPLSLECTVEGTSNPNLYWYRQAAGRGLQLLFYSVGIGQISSEVPQNLSASRPQDRQFILSSKKLLLSDSGFYLCAWSATGAWQPQHFGDGTRLSIL.